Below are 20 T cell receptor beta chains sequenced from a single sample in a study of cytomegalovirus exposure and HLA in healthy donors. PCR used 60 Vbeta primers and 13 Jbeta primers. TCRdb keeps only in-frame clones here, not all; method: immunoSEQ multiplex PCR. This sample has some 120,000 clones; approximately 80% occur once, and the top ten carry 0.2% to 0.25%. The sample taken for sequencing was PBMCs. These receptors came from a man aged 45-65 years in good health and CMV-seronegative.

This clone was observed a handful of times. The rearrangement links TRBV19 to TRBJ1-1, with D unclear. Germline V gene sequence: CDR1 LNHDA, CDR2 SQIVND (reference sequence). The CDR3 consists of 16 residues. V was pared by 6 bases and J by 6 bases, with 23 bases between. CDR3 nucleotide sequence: TGTGCCAGTAGCCTGTCGAGTAACCCGAACGGGGCTGAAGCTTTCTTT. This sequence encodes CASSLSSNPNGAEAFF.

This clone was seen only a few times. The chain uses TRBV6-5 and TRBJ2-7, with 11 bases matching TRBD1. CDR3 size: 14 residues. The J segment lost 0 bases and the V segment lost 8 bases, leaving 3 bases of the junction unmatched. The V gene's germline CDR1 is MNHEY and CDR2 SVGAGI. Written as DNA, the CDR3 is TGTGCCAGCGGACAGGGGGCGAACTCCTACGAGCAGTACTTC. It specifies CASGQGANSYEQYF.

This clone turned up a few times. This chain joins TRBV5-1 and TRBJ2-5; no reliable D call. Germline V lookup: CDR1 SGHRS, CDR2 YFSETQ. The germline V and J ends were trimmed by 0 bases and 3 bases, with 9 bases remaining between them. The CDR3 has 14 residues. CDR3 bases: TGCGCCAGCAGCTTGGTTGGCAGAAAAGAGACCCAGTACTTC. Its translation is CASSLVGRKETQYF.

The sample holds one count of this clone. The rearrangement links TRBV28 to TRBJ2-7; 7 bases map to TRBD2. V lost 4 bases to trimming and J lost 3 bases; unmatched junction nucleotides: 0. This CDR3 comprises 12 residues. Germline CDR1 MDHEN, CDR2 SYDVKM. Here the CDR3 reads CASSSGGYEQYF. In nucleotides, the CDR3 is TGTGCCAGCAGTTCGGGAGGCTACGAGCAGTACTTC. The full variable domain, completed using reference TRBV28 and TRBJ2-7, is DVKVTQSSRYLVKRTGEKVFLECVQDMDHENMFWYRQDPGLGLRLIYFSYDVKMKEKGDIPEGYSVSREKKERFSLILESASTNQTSMYLCASSSGGYEQYFGPGTRLTVT.

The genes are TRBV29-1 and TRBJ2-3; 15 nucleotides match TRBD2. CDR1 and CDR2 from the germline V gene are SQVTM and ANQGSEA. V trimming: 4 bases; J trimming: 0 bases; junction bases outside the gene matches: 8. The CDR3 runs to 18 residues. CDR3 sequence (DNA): TGCAGCGTTGTGGGACTAGCGGGAGGCCGAGTAAGCACAGATACGCAGTATTTT. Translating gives CSVVGLAGGRVSTDTQYF.

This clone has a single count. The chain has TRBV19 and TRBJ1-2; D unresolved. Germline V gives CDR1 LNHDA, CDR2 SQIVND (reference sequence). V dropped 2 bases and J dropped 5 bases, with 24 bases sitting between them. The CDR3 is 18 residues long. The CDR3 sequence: CASSINANPAGRIYGYTF. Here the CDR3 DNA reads TGTGCCAGTAGTATAAACGCCAATCCGGCCGGGAGGATATATGGCTACACCTTC.

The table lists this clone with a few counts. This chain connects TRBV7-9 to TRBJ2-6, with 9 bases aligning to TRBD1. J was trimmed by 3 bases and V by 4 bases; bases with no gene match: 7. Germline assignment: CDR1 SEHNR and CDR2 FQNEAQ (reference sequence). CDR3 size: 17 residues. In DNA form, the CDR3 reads TGTGCCAGCAGCTCAGGGACAGGGCAGGATGGGGCCAACGTCCTGACTTTC. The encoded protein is CASSSGTGQDGANVLTF.

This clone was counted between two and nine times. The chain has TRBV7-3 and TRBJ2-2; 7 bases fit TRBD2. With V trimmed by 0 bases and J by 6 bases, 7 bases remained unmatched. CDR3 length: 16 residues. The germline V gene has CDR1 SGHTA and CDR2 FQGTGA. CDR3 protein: CASSLTGLGSSGELFF. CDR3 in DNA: TGTGCCAGCAGCTTAACTGGACTAGGTTCGTCCGGGGAGCTGTTTTTT.

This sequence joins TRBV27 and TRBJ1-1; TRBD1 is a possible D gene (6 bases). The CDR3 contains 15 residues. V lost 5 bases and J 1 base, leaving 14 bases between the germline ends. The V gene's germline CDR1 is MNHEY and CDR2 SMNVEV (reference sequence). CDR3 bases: TGTGCCAGCAGTAAGCTCGGACAGCCGAACACTGAAGCTTTCTTT. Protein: CASSKLGQPNTEAFF.

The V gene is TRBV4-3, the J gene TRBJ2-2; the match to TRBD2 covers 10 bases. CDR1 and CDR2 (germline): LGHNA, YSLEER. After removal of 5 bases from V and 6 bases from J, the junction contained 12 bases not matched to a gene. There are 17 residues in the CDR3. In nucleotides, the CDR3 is TGCGCCAGCAGCACCCAGGGCCTAGCGGGAGATCCCGGGGAGCTGTTTTTT. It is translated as CASSTQGLAGDPGELFF.

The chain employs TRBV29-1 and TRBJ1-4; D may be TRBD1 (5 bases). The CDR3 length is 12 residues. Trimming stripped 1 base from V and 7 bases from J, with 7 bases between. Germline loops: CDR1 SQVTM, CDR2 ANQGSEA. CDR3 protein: CSVEGGGEKLFF. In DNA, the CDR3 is TGCAGCGTTGAAGGGGGCGGTGAAAAACTGTTTTTT. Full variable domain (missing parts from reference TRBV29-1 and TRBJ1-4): SAVISQKPSRDICQRGTSLTIQCQVDSQVTMMFWYRQQPGQSLTLIATANQGSEATYESGFVIDKFPISRPNLTFSTLTVSNMSPEDSSIYLCSVEGGGEKLFFGSGTQLSVL.

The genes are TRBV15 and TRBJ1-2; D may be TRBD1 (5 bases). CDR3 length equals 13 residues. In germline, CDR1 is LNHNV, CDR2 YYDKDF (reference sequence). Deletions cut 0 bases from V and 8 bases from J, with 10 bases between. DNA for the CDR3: TGTGCCACCAGCAGAGACAGGGTAGGGGGCTACACCTTC. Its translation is CATSRDRVGGYTF.

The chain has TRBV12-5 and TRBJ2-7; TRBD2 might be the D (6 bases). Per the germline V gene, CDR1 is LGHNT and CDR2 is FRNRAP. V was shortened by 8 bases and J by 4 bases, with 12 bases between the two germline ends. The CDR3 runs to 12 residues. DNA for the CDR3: TGTGCTAGTAGCCCGGGGGTTTACGAGCAGTACTTC. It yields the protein CASSPGVYEQYF.

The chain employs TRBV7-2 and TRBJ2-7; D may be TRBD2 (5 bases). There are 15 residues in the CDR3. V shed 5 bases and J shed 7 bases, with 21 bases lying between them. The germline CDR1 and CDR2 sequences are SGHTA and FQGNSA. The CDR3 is CASSPGRGKVYEQYF. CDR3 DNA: TGTGCCAGCAGCCCGGGCCGGGGAAAGGTTTATGAGCAGTACTTC.

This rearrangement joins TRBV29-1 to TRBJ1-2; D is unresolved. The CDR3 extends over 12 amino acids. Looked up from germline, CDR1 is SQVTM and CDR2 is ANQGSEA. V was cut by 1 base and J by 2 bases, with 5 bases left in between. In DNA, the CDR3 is TGCAGCGTTGAAGGGCCGAACTATGGCTACACCTTC. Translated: CSVEGPNYGYTF.

The chain's CDR3 is CATKPDRGFDEQYF. The CDR3 nucleotides are TGTGCCACCAAGCCGGACAGGGGGTTTGACGAGCAGTACTTC. V gene TRBV6-7 combines with J gene TRBJ2-7; TRBD1 agrees at 10 bases. TRBV6-7 is an open reading frame whose function is uncertain. Trimming cost V 10 bases and J 5 bases; bases outside gene matches: 11. The CDR3 spans 14 residues.

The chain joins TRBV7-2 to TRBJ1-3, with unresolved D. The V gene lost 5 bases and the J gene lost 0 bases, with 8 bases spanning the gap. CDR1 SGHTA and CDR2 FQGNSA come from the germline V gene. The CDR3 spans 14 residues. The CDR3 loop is CASSPGVSGNTIYF. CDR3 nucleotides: TGTGCCAGCAGCCCCGGGGTCTCTGGAAACACCATATATTTT.

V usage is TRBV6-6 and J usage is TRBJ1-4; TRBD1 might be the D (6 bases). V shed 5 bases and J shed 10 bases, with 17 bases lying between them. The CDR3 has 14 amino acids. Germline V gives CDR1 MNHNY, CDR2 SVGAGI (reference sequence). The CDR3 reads CASSATGNYGKLFF. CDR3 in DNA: TGTGCCAGCAGTGCTACAGGGAACTATGGAAAACTGTTTTTT.

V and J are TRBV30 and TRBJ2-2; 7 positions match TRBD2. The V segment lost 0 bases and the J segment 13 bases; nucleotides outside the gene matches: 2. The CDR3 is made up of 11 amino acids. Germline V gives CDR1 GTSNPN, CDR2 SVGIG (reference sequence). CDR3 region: CAWSVGEGLFF. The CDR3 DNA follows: TGTGCCTGGAGTGTGGGGGAGGGGCTGTTTTTT.

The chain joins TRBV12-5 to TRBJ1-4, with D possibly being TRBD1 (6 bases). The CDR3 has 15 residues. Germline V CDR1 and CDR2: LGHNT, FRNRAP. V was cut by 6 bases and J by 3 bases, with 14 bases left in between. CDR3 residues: CASGSRGNPNEKLFF. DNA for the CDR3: TGTGCTAGTGGCTCCAGGGGAAATCCTAATGAAAAACTGTTTTTT. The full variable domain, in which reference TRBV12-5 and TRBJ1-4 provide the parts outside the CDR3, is DARVTQTPRHKVTEMGQEVTMRCQPILGHNTVFWYRQTMMQGLELLAYFRNRAPLDDSGMPKDRFSAEMPDATLATLKIQPSEPRDSAVYFCASGSRGNPNEKLFFGSGTQLSVL.